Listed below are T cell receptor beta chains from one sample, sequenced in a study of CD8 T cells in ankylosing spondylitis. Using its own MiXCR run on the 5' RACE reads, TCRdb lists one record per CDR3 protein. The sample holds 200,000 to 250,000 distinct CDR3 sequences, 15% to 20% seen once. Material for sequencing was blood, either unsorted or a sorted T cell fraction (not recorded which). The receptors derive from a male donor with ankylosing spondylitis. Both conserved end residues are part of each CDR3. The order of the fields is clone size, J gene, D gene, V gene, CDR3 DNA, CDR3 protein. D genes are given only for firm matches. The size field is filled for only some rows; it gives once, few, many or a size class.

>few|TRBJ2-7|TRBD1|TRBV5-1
TGCGCCAGCAGCTTGGAATGGACAGGGGCCTCCTACGAGCAGTACTTC
CASSLEWTGASYEQYF
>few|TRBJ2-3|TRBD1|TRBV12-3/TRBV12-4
TGTGCCAGCAGTTTAGCACAGGGGATCACAGATACGCAGTATTTT
CASSLAQGITDTQYF
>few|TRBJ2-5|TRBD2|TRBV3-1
TGTGCCAGCAGCCTTTCACTACCCAGCGGGACTAGCGGATTCCAAGAGACCCAGTACTTC
CASSLSLPSGTSGFQETQYF
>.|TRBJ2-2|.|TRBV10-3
TGTGCCATCAGTGAGCAGGGAACGGGCACCGGGGAGCTGTTTTTT
CAISEQGTGTGELFF
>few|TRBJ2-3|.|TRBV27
TGTGCCAGCAGTAATTTTGCCAGCACAGATACGCAGTATTTT
CASSNFASTDTQYF
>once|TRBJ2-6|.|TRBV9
TGTGCCAGCAGCCAGTGGGCTATCCCACAGGGAGCTAACGTCCTGACTTTC
CASSQWAIPQGANVLTF
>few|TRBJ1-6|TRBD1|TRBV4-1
TGCGCCAGCAGCCAAGAGGGACAGGGGGGCTCACCCCTCCACTTT
CASSQEGQGGSPLHF
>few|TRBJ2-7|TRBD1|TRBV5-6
TGTGCCAGCAGCTTCGGGACAGGGGGGACCTACGAGCAGTACTTC
CASSFGTGGTYEQYF
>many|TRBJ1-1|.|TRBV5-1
TGCGCCAGCAGCTTGGGACTAGACAGCTTGAACACTGAAGCTTTCTTT
CASSLGLDSLNTEAFF
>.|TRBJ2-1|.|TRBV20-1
TGCAGTGCTATCCGGGATCTGAGGCCCAATGAGCAGTTCTTC
CSAIRDLRPNEQFF
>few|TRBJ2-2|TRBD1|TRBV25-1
TGTGCCAGCAGTGATTATGGGACAGGAGAGGCCGGGGAGCTGTTTTTT
CASSDYGTGEAGELFF
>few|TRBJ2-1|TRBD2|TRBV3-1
TGTGCCAGCAGCCATCCCACGGGGGGTTGGGAGCAGTTCTTC
CASSHPTGGWEQFF
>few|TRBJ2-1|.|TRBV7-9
TGTGCCAGCAGCTGGGCGGTAGCCAATGAGCAGTTCTTC
CASSWAVANEQFF
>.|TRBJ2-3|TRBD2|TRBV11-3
TGTGCCAGCAGCTTATCCCCTAGCGGGGGGGGTGATACGCAGTATTTT
CASSLSPSGGGDTQYF
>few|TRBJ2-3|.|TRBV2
TGTGCCAGCAGCACCATGAAAGGAGCAAACACAGATACGCAGTATTTT
CASSTMKGANTDTQYF
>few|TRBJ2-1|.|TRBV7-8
TGTGCCAGCAGAGGGGAGGCATTCACCTACAATGAGCAGTTCTTC
CASRGEAFTYNEQFF